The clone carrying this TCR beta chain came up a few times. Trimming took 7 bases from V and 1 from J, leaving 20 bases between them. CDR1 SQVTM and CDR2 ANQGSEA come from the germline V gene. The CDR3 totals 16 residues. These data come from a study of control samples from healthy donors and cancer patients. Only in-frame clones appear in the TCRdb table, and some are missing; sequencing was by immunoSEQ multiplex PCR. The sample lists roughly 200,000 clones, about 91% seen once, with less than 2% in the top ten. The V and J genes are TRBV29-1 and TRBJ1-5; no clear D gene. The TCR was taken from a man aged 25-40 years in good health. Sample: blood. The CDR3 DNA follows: TGCAGCGCCCGAATGTCGGGAGGAGACAGCAATCAGCCCCAGCATTTT. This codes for CSARMSGGDSNQPQHF.